The clone carrying this T cell receptor (beta chain) showed up just a few times. This sample is part of a study of blood T cell repertoires in COVID-19. On the study more broadly: PBMCs, B-cell-depleted T cells, or T cells provided the cDNA or gDNA that made up the material.

The CDR3 covers 14 residues. The germline V gene has CDR1 MNHEY and CDR2 SVGAGI. V shed 5 bases, J shed 6 bases, and the junction held 3 bases outside the gene matches. The assay was immunoSEQ multiplex PCR, and TCRdb's table has in-frame clones only and misses some. The sample lists approximately 670,000 clones; around 89% were seen once. The receptor's source is a woman between 18 and 29 years old with acute or convalescent COVID-19. The source material was peripheral blood. The chain links TRBV6-5 to TRBJ1-4; 10 nucleotides agree with TRBD1. In DNA form, the CDR3 reads TGTGCCAGCAGTAGACAGGGGGCGGATGAAAAACTGTTTTTT. It specifies CASSRQGADEKLFF.